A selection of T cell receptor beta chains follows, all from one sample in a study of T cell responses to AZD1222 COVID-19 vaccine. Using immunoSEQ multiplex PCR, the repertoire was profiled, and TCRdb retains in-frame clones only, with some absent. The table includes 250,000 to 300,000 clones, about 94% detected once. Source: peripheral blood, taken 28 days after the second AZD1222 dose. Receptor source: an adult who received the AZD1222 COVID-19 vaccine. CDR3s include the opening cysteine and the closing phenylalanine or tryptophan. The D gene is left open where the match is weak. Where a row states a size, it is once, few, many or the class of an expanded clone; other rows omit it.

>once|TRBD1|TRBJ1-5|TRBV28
CASLTGGRGNQPQHF
TGTGCCAGCTTAACAGGGGGTAGGGGCAATCAGCCCCAGCATTTT
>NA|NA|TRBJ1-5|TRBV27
CASSFKGGSNQPQHF
TGTGCCAGCAGTTTTAAGGGAGGCAGCAATCAGCCCCAGCATTTT
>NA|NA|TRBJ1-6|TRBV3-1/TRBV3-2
CASSQDLPGSPLHF
TGTGCCAGCAGCCAAGATCTCCCAGGTTCACCCCTCCACTTT
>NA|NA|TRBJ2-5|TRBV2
CASTGQETQYF
TGTGCCAGCACTGGTCAAGAGACCCAGTACTTC
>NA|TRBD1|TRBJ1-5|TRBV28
CASSLADRRLKPQHF
TGTGCCAGCAGTTTAGCGGACAGGCGTTTGAAACCCCAGCATTTT
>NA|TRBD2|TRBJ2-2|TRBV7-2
CASSLSGLAGIANTGELFF
TGTGCCAGCAGCTTATCGGGACTAGCGGGAATTGCGAACACCGGGGAGCTGTTTTTT
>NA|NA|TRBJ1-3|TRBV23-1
CASSQSGRNTIYF
TGCGCCAGCAGTCAATCGGGTCGAAACACCATATATTTT
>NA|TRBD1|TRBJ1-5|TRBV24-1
CATSASPSGQGFGPQHF
TGTGCCACCAGTGCCTCTCCCTCGGGACAGGGATTCGGGCCCCAGCATTTT
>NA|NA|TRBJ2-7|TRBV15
CATSRDSLYEQYF
TGTGCCACCAGCAGAGACAGCCTCTACGAGCAGTACTTC
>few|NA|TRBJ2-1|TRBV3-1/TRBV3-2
CASSLQWSANNEQFF
TGTGCCAGCAGCCTACAGTGGAGTGCGAACAATGAGCAGTTCTTC
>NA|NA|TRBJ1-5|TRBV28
CASTLGGDSNQPQHF
TGTGCCAGCACACTCGGTGGGGATAGCAATCAGCCCCAGCATTTT
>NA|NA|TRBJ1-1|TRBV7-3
CASSLMGGGETEAFF
TGTGCCAGCAGCTTAATGGGCGGGGGAGAGACTGAAGCTTTCTTT
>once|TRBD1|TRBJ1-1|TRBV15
CATSVRTGEAFF
TGTGCCACCAGCGTTCGGACAGGGGAAGCTTTCTTT
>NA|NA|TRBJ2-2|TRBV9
CASSPQARQDHTGELFF
TGTGCCAGCAGCCCCCAGGCGAGGCAGGATCACACCGGGGAGCTGTTTTTT
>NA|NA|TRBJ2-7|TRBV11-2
CASSFIRGPFHEQYF
TGTGCCAGCAGCTTTATTAGGGGTCCCTTCCACGAGCAGTACTTC
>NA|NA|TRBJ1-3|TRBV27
CASSLSGIRNTIYF
TGTGCCAGCAGTTTATCAGGGATCCGAAACACCATATATTTT
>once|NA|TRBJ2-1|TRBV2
CASSERNRAYDNEQFF
TGTGCCAGCAGTGAAAGGAACAGGGCCTATGACAATGAGCAGTTCTTC
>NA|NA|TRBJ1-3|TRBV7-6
CASSLEGAGGGNTIYF
TGTGCCAGCAGCTTAGAAGGGGCAGGAGGAGGAAACACCATATATTTT
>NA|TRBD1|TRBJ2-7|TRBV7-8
CASSLSRTGGRRNF
TGTGCCAGCAGCTTATCGCGTACAGGGGGCCGTCGGAACTTC
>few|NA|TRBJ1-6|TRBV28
CASSASWETLHF
TGTGCCAGCAGCGCCAGTTGGGAGACCCTCCACTTT
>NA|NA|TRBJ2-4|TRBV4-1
CASSQPLTKNIQYF
TGCGCCAGCAGCCAGCCCTTAACCAAAAACATTCAGTACTTC
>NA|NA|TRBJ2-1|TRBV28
CASRRSVNEQFF
TGTGCCAGCAGAAGAAGCGTCAATGAGCAGTTCTTC
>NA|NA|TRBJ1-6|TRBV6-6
CASSSSPTRLDSPLHF
TGTGCCAGCAGTTCTTCCCCCACAAGGCTGGATTCACCCCTCCACTTT
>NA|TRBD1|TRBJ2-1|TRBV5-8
CASSPRDRYDEQFF
TGTGCCAGCAGCCCGCGGGACAGGTACGATGAGCAGTTCTTC
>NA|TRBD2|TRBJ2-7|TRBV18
CASSPPLAGQRTYEQYF
TGTGCCAGCTCACCACCTCTAGCGGGGCAAAGGACCTACGAGCAGTACTTC
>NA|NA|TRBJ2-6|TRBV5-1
CASRSSSGANVLTF
TGCGCCAGCAGGAGCAGCTCTGGGGCCAACGTCCTGACTTTC
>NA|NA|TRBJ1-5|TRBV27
CASSLSNARPQHF
TGTGCCAGCAGTTTATCTAACGCTCGGCCCCAGCATTTT
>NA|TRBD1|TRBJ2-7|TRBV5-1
CASSLASGGTLYEQYF
TGCGCCAGCAGCTTGGCCTCAGGGGGCACCCTCTACGAGCAGTACTTC
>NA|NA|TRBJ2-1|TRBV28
CASSSRVWRANEQFF
TGTGCCAGCAGTTCAAGGGTATGGCGGGCTAATGAGCAGTTCTTC
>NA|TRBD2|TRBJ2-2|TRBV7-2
CASSLGAASGNTGELFF
TGTGCCAGCAGCTTAGGAGCGGCTAGCGGGAACACCGGGGAGCTGTTTTTT
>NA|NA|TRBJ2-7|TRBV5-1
CASSNGPAYEQYF
TGCGCCAGCAGCAACGGGCCGGCCTACGAGCAGTACTTC
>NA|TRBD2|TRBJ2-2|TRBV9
CASHAGGRTGELFF
TGTGCCAGCCACGCGGGGGGGCGGACCGGGGAGCTGTTTTTT
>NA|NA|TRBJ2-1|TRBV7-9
CASSLAGRAYNEQFF
TGTGCCAGCAGCTTAGCGGGCAGGGCCTACAATGAGCAGTTCTTC
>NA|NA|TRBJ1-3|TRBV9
CASSQGSTGNTIYF
TGTGCCAGCAGCCAAGGGAGTACTGGAAACACCATATATTTT
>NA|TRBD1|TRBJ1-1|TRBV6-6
CASSRDSYTEAFF
TGTGCCAGCAGCCGGGACAGCTACACTGAAGCTTTCTTT
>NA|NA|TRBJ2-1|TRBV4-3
CASSQDRGILSYNEQFF
TGCGCCAGCAGCCAAGACCGGGGGATCCTCTCCTACAATGAGCAGTTCTTC
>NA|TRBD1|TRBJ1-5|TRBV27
CATKDRGDQPQHF
TGTGCCACCAAGGACAGGGGAGATCAGCCCCAGCATTTT
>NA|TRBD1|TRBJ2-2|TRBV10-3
CAISARQGNTGELFF
TGTGCCATCAGTGCCCGACAGGGGAACACCGGGGAGCTGTTTTTT
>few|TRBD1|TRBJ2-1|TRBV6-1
CASSERFAWTGSNEQFF
TGTGCCAGCAGTGAAAGGTTCGCGTGGACAGGGTCCAATGAGCAGTTCTTC
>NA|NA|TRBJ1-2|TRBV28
CASSFGQIYGYTF
TGTGCCAGCAGTTTCGGCCAGATCTATGGCTACACCTTC
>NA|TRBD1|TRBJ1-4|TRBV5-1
CASSRVPGQASNEKLFF
TGCGCCAGCAGCCGGGTCCCGGGACAGGCCTCTAATGAAAAACTGTTTTTT
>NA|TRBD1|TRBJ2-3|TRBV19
CASRAGGPPDTQYF
TGTGCCAGTAGGGCAGGGGGCCCTCCAGATACGCAGTATTTT
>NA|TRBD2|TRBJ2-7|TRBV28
CASSLVAGAYEQYF
TGTGCCAGCAGTTTGGTAGCGGGAGCCTACGAGCAGTACTTC
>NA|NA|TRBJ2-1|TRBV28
CASSMSYNEQFF
TGTGCCAGCAGTATGTCTTACAATGAGCAGTTCTTC
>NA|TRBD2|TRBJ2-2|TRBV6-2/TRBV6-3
CASSPRLVAGPGELFF
TGTGCCAGCAGCCCTCGACTGGTAGCGGGGCCCGGGGAGCTGTTTTTT
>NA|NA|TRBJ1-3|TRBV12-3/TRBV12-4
CASSFGPGVYF
TGTGCCAGCAGTTTCGGCCCTGGGGTATATTTT
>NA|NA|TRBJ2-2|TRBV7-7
CASSPGTGELFF
TGTGCTAGCAGCCCAGGGACCGGGGAGCTGTTTTTT
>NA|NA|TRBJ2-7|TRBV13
CASSYDSFQPEQYF
TGTGCCAGCAGCTACGACAGTTTTCAGCCCGAGCAGTACTTC
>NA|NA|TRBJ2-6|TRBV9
CASSGLLPGANVLTF
TGTGCCAGCAGCGGACTGCTTCCTGGGGCCAACGTCCTGACTTTC
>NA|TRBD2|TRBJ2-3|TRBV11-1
CASSFPGLAGGDTQYF
TGTGCCAGCAGCTTTCCGGGACTAGCGGGAGGAGATACGCAGTATTTT
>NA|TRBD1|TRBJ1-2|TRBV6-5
CASSRDRLGYGYTF
TGTGCCAGCAGCCGGGACAGGTTGGGCTATGGCTACACCTTC
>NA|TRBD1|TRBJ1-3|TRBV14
CASSHTGGSGNTIYF
TGTGCCAGCAGCCACACAGGGGGCTCTGGAAACACCATATATTTT
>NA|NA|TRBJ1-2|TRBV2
CASIFAPTTYGYTF
TGTGCCAGCATTTTCGCCCCCACCACGTATGGCTACACCTTC
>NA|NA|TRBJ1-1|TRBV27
CASAVEVDTEAFF
TGTGCCAGCGCAGTGGAGGTGGACACTGAAGCTTTCTTT